These 32 T cell receptor beta chains originate from one sample sequenced in a study of blood T cell repertoires in COVID-19. Here immunoSEQ multiplex PCR was the method, and the copy in TCRdb shows in-frame clones only, minus some. The sample contains 35,000 to 55,000 clones, 82% of which appear only once. The specimen sequenced was peripheral blood. The receptor source for this set is a woman between 70 and 85 years old with acute or convalescent COVID-19.

The V gene is TRBV14, the J gene TRBJ2-7; 9 positions match TRBD1. Trimming at V came to 4 bases and at J to 3 bases, leaving 10 bases not matched to a gene. This CDR3 contains 16 residues. Germline V gene data show CDR1 as SGHDN and CDR2 as FVKESK. The DNA of the CDR3 is TGTGCCAGCAGCCCCCTGAAGACAGGGGGTTTCTACGAGCAGTACTTC. It yields the protein CASSPLKTGGFYEQYF.

This clone showed up just a few times. The CDR3 loop is CASSIPGQGKTRTGELFF. The CDR3 nucleotides are TGTGCCAGTAGTATACCGGGACAGGGTAAGACGAGGACCGGGGAGCTGTTTTTT. The V and J genes are TRBV19 and TRBJ2-2; 9 nucleotides align to TRBD1. This CDR3 comprises 18 residues. Losses at the gene ends were 2 bases for V and 5 bases for J; bases not matched to a gene: 12. The germline V gene encodes CDR1 LNHDA and CDR2 SQIVND (reference sequence).

This clone was observed once. The chain carries TRBV4-2 and TRBJ1-2; D may be TRBD1 (5 bases). The CDR3 loop spans 15 amino acids. V lost 0 bases and J 2 bases, leaving 10 bases between the germline ends. CDR1 and CDR2 (germline): LGHNA, YNFKEQ. CDR3 DNA: TGTGCCAGCAGCCAAGATCTGAGACAGAACTATGGCTACACCTTC. This translates into CASSQDLRQNYGYTF.

V usage is TRBV7-2 and J usage is TRBJ2-2; no clear D. The CDR3 loop spans 14 amino acids. V shed 2 bases and J shed 5 bases, with 9 bases lying between them. CDR1 and CDR2 (germline): SGHTA, FQGNSA. The DNA of the CDR3 is TGTGCCAGCAGCTTAAGTTCCGCGACCGGGGAGCTGTTTTTT. This codes for CASSLSSATGELFF.

This clone has just one count. This sequence joins TRBV15 and TRBJ1-5; TRBD1 is a possible D gene (6 bases). Trimming pared 3 bases from V and 0 bases from J, leaving 12 bases between. Germline-derived CDR1 and CDR2 are LNHNV and YYDKDF (reference sequence). There are 16 residues in the CDR3. The CDR3 nucleotides are TGTGCCACCAGCAGGAAGACAGGAGATAGCAATCAGCCCCAGCATTTT. As protein: CATSRKTGDSNQPQHF.

The chain couples TRBV19 to TRBJ2-1; TRBD2 agrees at 8 bases. The CDR3 contains 13 residues. After removal of 5 bases from V and 6 bases from J, the junction contained 3 bases not matched to a gene. The germline V gene encodes CDR1 LNHDA and CDR2 SQIVND (reference sequence). This CDR3 is CASSPSGGNEQFF. DNA of the CDR3: TGTGCCAGTAGTCCAAGCGGGGGCAATGAGCAGTTCTTC.

The chain employs TRBV11-1 and TRBJ2-1, with D maybe TRBD2 (6 bases). The CDR3 totals 12 residues. Trimming pared 3 bases from V and 9 bases from J, leaving 9 bases between. Germline V gives CDR1 SGHAT, CDR2 FQDESV (reference sequence). CDR3 DNA: TGTGCCAGCAGCTTTGATAGCGGTGAGCAGTTCTTC. Translation gives CASSFDSGEQFF.

The chain carries TRBV9 and TRBJ2-7, with 9 positions matching TRBD2. Germline trimming cut 4 bases from V and 6 bases from J; bases unmatched to any gene: 5. The CDR3 totals 13 residues. Germline assignment: CDR1 SGDLS and CDR2 YYNGEE. In DNA, the CDR3 is TGTGCCAGCAGCTCCGGACTAGCGAGCGAGCAGTACTTC. Its protein product is CASSSGLASEQYF.

The V gene is TRBV5-1, the J gene TRBJ1-1, with TRBD1 identical over 8 bases. The germline V gene has CDR1 SGHRS and CDR2 YFSETQ. J lost 1 base, V lost 4 bases, and 6 bases had no gene match. The CDR3 sequence is 15 residues long. The DNA for the CDR3 is TGCGCCAGCAGCACACCGGACAGGGAGAACACTGAAGCTTTCTTT. Translated: CASSTPDRENTEAFF.

The chain couples TRBV18 to TRBJ2-1, with 15 nucleotides matching TRBD2. CDR1 and CDR2 from the germline V gene are KGHSH and LQKENI. There are 17 residues in the CDR3. Germline trimming cut 0 bases from V and 8 bases from J; bases unmatched to any gene: 5. CDR3 bases: TGTGCCAGCTCACCACCAGGACTAGCGGGAGGGTTATATGAGCAGTTCTTC. The encoded protein is CASSPPGLAGGLYEQFF.

Remarks on this clone: The junction and the germline gene differ at one end; a read error may be behind it. The rearrangement links TRBV10-3 to TRBJ2-3; the D gene is possibly TRBD1 (6 bases). The CDR3 is 14 amino acids. Germline CDR1 is ENHRY and CDR2 is SYGVKD. The CDR3 bases are TGTGCCATCAGTGAGTCATCATCCGTCGGGACACCGTTTTTT. Its protein product is CAISESSSVGTPFF.

This clone was detected only a few times. The V call is TRBV19, the J call TRBJ2-1; TRBD2 is a possible D gene (6 bases). Per the germline V gene, CDR1 is LNHDA and CDR2 is SQIVND (reference sequence). This CDR3 has 15 residues. The ends were cut back, 5 bases at V and 2 bases at J, with 13 bases in the middle. In DNA, the CDR3 is TGTGCCAGTAGTTTCGGAGGGATGCCCTACAATGAGCAGTTCTTC. This translates into CASSFGGMPYNEQFF.

CDR3 region: CASSLDSINYGYTF. The CDR3 region has the DNA TGTGCCAGCAGCTTGGACAGTATTAACTATGGCTACACCTTC. The rearrangement joins TRBV7-9 to TRBJ1-2; tentatively, D is TRBD1 (6 bases). The CDR3 covers 14 residues. Trimming shortened V by 3 bases and J by 1 base, and 9 bases separated the two germline ends. The germline gives CDR1 SEHNR, CDR2 FQNEAQ (reference sequence).

The DNA of the CDR3 is TGTGCCAGCAGTTACTCAGCTCAACTAGCTGAGATCCAACGGGGTTACGAGCAGTACTTC. Residues: CASSYSAQLAEIQRGYEQYF. V usage is TRBV6-2 or TRBV6-3 and J usage is TRBJ2-7; weak D call: TRBD2 (6 bases). The CDR3 consists of 20 residues. V lost 0 bases, J lost 4 bases, and 28 bases lay in between. CDR1 MNHEY and CDR2 SVGEGT come from the germline V gene.

This clone appeared a single time. The chain uses TRBV6-6 and TRBJ1-3; D is unresolved. CDR1 is MNHNY and CDR2 is SVGAGI in the germline V gene (reference sequence). The CDR3 contains 15 residues. Trimming took off 1 base at V and 3 bases at J, with 10 bases between the two ends. CDR3 amino acids: CASSYFPQYGNTIYF. DNA for the CDR3: TGTGCCAGCAGTTACTTTCCCCAGTATGGAAACACCATATATTTT.

The rearrangement joins TRBV7-3 to TRBJ1-1, with D uncertain. Germline V CDR1 and CDR2: SGHTA, FQGTGA. CDR3 size: 13 residues. Trimming took 3 bases from V and 3 from J, leaving 8 bases between them. The CDR3 bases are TGTGCCAGCAGCTTCGGAGTTGACACTGAAGCTTTCTTT. Translating it yields CASSFGVDTEAFF. Looking up the rest from reference TRBV7-3 and TRBJ1-1 gives the full variable domain: GAGVSQTPSNKVTEKGKYVELRCDPISGHTALYWYRQSLGQGPEFLIYFQGTGAADDSGLPNDRFFAVRPEGSVSTLKIQRTERGDSAVYLCASSFGVDTEAFFGQGTRLTVV.

The chain uses TRBV6-6 and TRBJ2-7; 7 bases align to TRBD1. V was clipped by 4 bases and J by 3 bases; unmatched bases: 9. The germline V gene has CDR1 MNHNY and CDR2 SVGAGI (reference sequence). This CDR3 spans 15 amino acids. The CDR3 bases are TGTGCCAGCAGTTTTGAGCAGACAGGGCGCTACGAGCAGTACTTC. It specifies CASSFEQTGRYEQYF.

As DNA, the CDR3 is TGTGCCAGCAGCCACAGACTAGCGGGAGGGGTTGAGCAGTTCTTC. This gives the protein CASSHRLAGGVEQFF. The V and J genes are TRBV3-1 (or the pseudogene TRBV3-2) and TRBJ2-1; 14 nucleotides line up with TRBD2. The CDR3 loop spans 15 amino acids. Unmatched junction bases numbered 4, after V lost 3 bases and J lost 9 bases. CDR1 is LGHDT and CDR2 is YNNKEL in the germline V gene (reference sequence).

The J gene is TRBJ1-3, the V gene TRBV7-8; 7 positions match TRBD1. V dropped 5 bases and J dropped 2; count of bases not matched to a gene: 6. The CDR3 is made up of 15 amino acids. The germline CDR1 and CDR2 sequences are SGHVS and FQNEAQ. CDR3 nucleotide sequence: TGTGCCAGCAGCGCCCCACAGGGGACTGGAAACACCATATATTTT. It specifies CASSAPQGTGNTIYF.

This rearrangement joins TRBV14 to TRBJ2-6; tentatively, D is TRBD1 (5 bases). The V end was cut by 2 bases, the J end by 0 bases, with 14 bases between. The length of the CDR3 is 18 residues. CDR1 SGHDN and CDR2 FVKESK come from the germline V gene. The CDR3 here is CASSQSGNRTSGANVLTF. DNA of the CDR3: TGTGCCAGCAGCCAATCAGGGAATCGCACCTCTGGGGCCAACGTCCTGACTTTC.

Note on this clone: Germline and junction disagree at one end, which may indicate a read error. The V call is TRBV14, the J call TRBJ1-3; D not certain. The CDR3 loop spans 14 amino acids. Per germline, CDR1 SGHDN and CDR2 FVKESK. The CDR3 protein is CASSKEVRGNTIYF. CDR3 nucleotides: TGTGCCAGCAGCAAAGAAGTGCGCGGAAACACCATATATTTT.

The chain is built from TRBV29-1 and TRBJ2-1, with D possibly being TRBD2 (6 bases). CDR1 is SQVTM and CDR2 is ANQGSEA in the germline V gene. V lost 4 bases, J lost 6 bases, and 22 bases lay in between. This CDR3 has 16 amino acids. For the CDR3, the DNA is TGCAGCGTTGGGGGGGTGGCGGGCGGGCCCGCCAATGAGCAGTTCTTC. Amino acid sequence: CSVGGVAGGPANEQFF.

This clone was seen only a few times. The chain couples TRBV19 to TRBJ2-7, with D maybe TRBD1 (5 bases). Germline CDR1 and CDR2: LNHDA and SQIVND (reference sequence). This CDR3 is 15 amino acids long. V lost 6 bases and J lost 6, with 21 bases in between. CDR3 sequence reads: CASSLDTFSSAEQYF. DNA of the CDR3: TGTGCCAGTAGCCTGGACACCTTCTCTAGTGCCGAGCAGTACTTC.

There are a few counts of this clone. The chain has TRBV27 and TRBJ1-5; D unclear. The CDR3 runs 12 residues. Germline-derived CDR1 and CDR2 are MNHEY and SMNVEV (reference sequence). Between the trimmed V and J ends, which lost 9 bases and 5 bases, there was a span of 11 bases. CDR3 protein: CASAPRDQPQHF. CDR3 coding DNA: TGTGCCAGTGCCCCGAGAGATCAGCCCCAGCATTTT.

This clone was counted only a few times. This chain joins TRBV7-2 and TRBJ2-3; 16 bases fit TRBD2. The CDR3 has 17 amino acids. Unmatched junction bases numbered 6, after V lost 5 bases and J lost 4 bases. The germline V gene has CDR1 SGHTA and CDR2 FQGNSA. The CDR3 DNA follows: TGTGCCAGCAGCCCTTGGGGACTAGCGGGAGGGGCAGATACGCAGTATTTT. Amino acids: CASSPWGLAGGADTQYF.

The chain recombines TRBV4-1 with TRBJ2-1, with a tentative D call TRBD2 (6 bases). The ends were cut back, 0 bases at V and 7 bases at J, with 10 bases in the middle. This CDR3 is 14 amino acids long. The V gene's germline CDR1 is MGHRA and CDR2 YSYEKL. This CDR3 is CASSQDYGGNEQFF. The CDR3, as DNA: TGCGCCAGCAGCCAAGATTATGGGGGGAATGAGCAGTTCTTC.

The V and J genes are TRBV18 and TRBJ1-1; 8 bases line up with TRBD1. Looked up from germline, CDR1 is KGHSH and CDR2 is LQKENI. The V gene end was trimmed by 3 bases and the J gene end by 3 bases; junction bases not matched to a gene: 0. CDR3 length equals 13 residues. CDR3 nucleotides: TGTGCCAGCTCACCGACAGGGGACACTGAAGCTTTCTTT. Protein product: CASSPTGDTEAFF.

The V call is TRBV28, the J call TRBJ1-1; D is undetermined. Germline V CDR1 and CDR2: MDHEN, SYDVKM. This CDR3 is built from 13 residues. In DNA, the CDR3 is TGTACCTCAGCCCGCCGGGTGGGCACTGAAGCTTTCTTT. It yields the protein CTSARRVGTEAFF.

The genes are TRBV28 and TRBJ2-1; 11 bases fit TRBD2. The CDR3 runs to 15 residues. CDR1 is MDHEN, CDR2 SYDVKM, per germline. Unmatched junction bases numbered 3, after V lost 5 bases and J lost 3 bases. The CDR3 bases are TGTGCCAGCAGTACTAGCGGGAGCAACTACAATGAGCAGTTCTTC. Protein: CASSTSGSNYNEQFF. The variable domain in full, with the rest retrieved from reference TRBV28 and TRBJ2-1, is DVKVTQSSRYLVKRTGEKVFLECVQDMDHENMFWYRQDPGLGLRLIYFSYDVKMKEKGDIPEGYSVSREKKERFSLILESASTNQTSMYLCASSTSGSNYNEQFFGPGTRLTVL.

This chain uses TRBV5-1 with TRBJ2-1; 7 nucleotides agree with TRBD1. Germline-derived CDR1 and CDR2 are SGHRS and YFSETQ. The CDR3 runs 14 residues. V dropped 5 bases and J dropped 8; count of bases not matched to a gene: 10. This CDR3 is CASRGGTVLDEQFF. In DNA form, the CDR3 reads TGCGCCAGCAGAGGTGGGACAGTCCTCGATGAGCAGTTCTTC. Full variable domain (remainder filled in from reference TRBV5-1 and TRBJ2-1): KAGVTQTPRYLIKTRGQQVTLSCSPISGHRSVSWYQQTPGQGLQFLFEYFSETQRNKGNFPGRFSGRQFSNSRSEMNVSTLELGDSALYLCASRGGTVLDEQFFGPGTRLTVL.

The gene calls are TRBV19 and TRBJ2-3; 10 nucleotides match TRBD2. The CDR3 has 15 amino acids. Germline V gives CDR1 LNHDA, CDR2 SQIVND (reference sequence). Trimming cost V 5 bases and J 4 bases; bases outside gene matches: 6. CDR3 amino acids: CASSLGTSVADTQYF. DNA of the CDR3: TGTGCCAGTAGTCTAGGGACTAGCGTGGCAGATACGCAGTATTTT. The full variable domain, completed using reference TRBV19 and TRBJ2-3, is DGGITQSPKYLFRKEGQNVTLSCEQNLNHDAMYWYRQDPGQGLRLIYYSQIVNDFQKGDIAEGYSVSREKKESFPLTVTSAQKNPTAFYLCASSLGTSVADTQYFGPGTRLTVL.

The CDR3 reads CATSDPWRSGSNTGELFF. The CDR3 region has the DNA TGTGCCACCAGTGACCCTTGGCGGAGCGGGTCTAACACCGGGGAGCTGTTTTTT. This rearrangement joins TRBV24-1 to TRBJ2-2; D is possibly TRBD2 (6 bases). The germline V and J ends were trimmed by 4 bases and 2 bases, with 19 bases remaining between them. CDR1 and CDR2 from the germline V gene are KGHDR and SFDVKD. The CDR3 length is 18 residues.